This T cell receptor beta chain was obtained from a study of blood T cell repertoires in COVID-19. Turning to the study itself: Italy, Spain and the United States were the sources of the convalescent and acute COVID-19 samples. The cDNA or gDNA used as material had been derived from T cells, B-cell-depleted T cells, or PBMCs.

In the authors' methods: The authors estimated nucleated cell counts from reference gene primer amplification. Assay: immunoSEQ multiplex PCR; the TCRdb copy retains only in-frame clones and omits some. V, J and clone size reflect that table, while D and trimming were determined from the DNA. The sample holds 250,000 to 350,000 clones, about 88% seen once. The clonotype comes from a woman aged 55-70 years with acute or convalescent COVID-19. Sequenced sample: peripheral blood.

This CDR3 is CASSLSSPGQGTYGYTF. The CDR3 region has the DNA TGTGCCAGCAGTTTGTCGTCGCCGGGACAGGGCACCTATGGCTACACCTTC. The chain joins TRBV27 to TRBJ1-2, with 9 bases that match TRBD1. The CDR3 is made up of 17 amino acids. V shed 3 bases, J shed 4 bases, and the junction held 12 bases outside the gene matches. The germline V gene has CDR1 MNHEY and CDR2 SMNVEV (reference sequence).